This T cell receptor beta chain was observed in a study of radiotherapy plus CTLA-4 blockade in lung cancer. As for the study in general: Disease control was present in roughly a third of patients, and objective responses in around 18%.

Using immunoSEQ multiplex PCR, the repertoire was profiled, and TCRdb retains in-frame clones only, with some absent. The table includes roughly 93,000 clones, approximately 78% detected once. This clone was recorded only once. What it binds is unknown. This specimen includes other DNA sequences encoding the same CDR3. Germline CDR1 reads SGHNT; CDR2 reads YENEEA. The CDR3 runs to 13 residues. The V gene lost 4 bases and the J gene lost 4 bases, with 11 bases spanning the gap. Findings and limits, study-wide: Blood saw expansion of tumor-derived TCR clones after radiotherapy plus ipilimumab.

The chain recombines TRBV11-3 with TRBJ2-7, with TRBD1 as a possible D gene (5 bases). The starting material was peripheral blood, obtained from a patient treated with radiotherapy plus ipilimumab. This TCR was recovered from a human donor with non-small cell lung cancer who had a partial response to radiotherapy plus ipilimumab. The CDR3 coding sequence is TGTGCCAGCAGCTCAAGCCCAGGGTACGAGCAGTACTTC. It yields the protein CASSSSPGYEQYF.